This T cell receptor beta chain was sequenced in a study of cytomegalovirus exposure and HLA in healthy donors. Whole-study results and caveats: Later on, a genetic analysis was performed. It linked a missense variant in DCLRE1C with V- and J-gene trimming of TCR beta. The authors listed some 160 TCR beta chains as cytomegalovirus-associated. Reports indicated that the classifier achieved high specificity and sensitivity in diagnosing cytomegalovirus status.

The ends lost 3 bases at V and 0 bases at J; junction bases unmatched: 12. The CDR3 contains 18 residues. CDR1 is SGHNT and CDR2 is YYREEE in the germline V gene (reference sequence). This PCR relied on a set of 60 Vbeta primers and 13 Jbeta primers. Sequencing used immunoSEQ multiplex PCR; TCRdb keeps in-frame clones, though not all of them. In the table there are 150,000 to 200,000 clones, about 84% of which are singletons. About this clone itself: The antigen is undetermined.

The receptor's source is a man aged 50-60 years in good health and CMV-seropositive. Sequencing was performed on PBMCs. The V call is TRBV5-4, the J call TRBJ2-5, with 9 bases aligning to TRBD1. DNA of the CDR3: TGTGCCAGCAGCTCGCCTTGGACAGGGGAGGGGTACCAAGAGACCCAGTACTTC. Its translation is CASSSPWTGEGYQETQYF. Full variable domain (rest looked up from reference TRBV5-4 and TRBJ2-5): ETGVTQSPTHLIKTRGQQVTLRCSSQSGHNTVSWYQQALGQGPQFIFQYYREEENGRGNFPPRFSGLQFPNYSSELNVNALELDDSALYLCASSSPWTGEGYQETQYFGPGTRLLVL.